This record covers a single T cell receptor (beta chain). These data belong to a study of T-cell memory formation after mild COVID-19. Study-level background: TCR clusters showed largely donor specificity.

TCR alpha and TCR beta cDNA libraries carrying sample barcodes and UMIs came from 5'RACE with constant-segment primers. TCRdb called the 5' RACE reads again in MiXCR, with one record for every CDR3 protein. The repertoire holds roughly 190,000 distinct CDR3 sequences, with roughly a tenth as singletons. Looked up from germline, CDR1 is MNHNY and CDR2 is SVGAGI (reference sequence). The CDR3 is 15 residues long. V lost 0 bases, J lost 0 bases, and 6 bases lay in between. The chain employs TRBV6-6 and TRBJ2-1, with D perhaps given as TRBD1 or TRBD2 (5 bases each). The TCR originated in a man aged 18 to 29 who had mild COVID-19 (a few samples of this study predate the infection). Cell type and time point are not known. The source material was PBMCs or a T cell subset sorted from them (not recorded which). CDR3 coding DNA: TGTGCCAGCAGTTACTCGGGACCCTCCTACAATGAGCAGTTCTTC. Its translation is CASSYSGPSYNEQFF.